This TCR beta chain was sequenced for a study of OX40 agonist ivuxolimab in advanced cancers. The study, taken as a whole, reports: Some nonresponders additionally presented with little normalized T-cell clonal expansion. The work left the antigen specificity of expanded peripheral T cells undetermined.

Clones were read by immunoSEQ multiplex PCR, and TCRdb kept only the in-frame ones, dropping some. The sample lists about 110,000 clones, roughly nine tenths occurring once. For this clone: What it binds is not known.

From germline, CDR1 is KGHSH and CDR2 LQKENI. This CDR3 has 13 residues. Trimming at V came to 6 bases and at J to 4 bases, leaving 4 bases not matched to a gene. Patients who had autoimmune disease history or got systemic immunosuppression were left out. The specimen comprised CD4+ or CD8+ T cells sorted from blood, sampled in a trial of the OX40 agonist ivuxolimab. The TCR originated in an adult with an advanced solid tumor such as melanoma, head and neck, liver or kidney cancer. The gene calls are TRBV18 and TRBJ2-5; 8 bases align to TRBD1. This CDR3 is CASSLDRGETQYF. The CDR3 DNA reads TGTGCCAGCTCCCTCGACAGGGGAGAGACCCAGTACTTC.